This is a list of T cell receptor beta chains from one sample in a study of cytomegalovirus exposure and HLA in healthy donors. Sequencing was performed with immunoSEQ multiplex PCR; in TCRdb, only in-frame clones are kept and a portion is missing. The top ten clones hold around 6.3% of a sample with fewer than 150,000 clones, around 80% of them seen once. The source material was PBMCs. Receptors were obtained from a man aged 40-49 years in good health and CMV-seropositive. The CDR3 runs from the conserved cysteine through the conserved F or W. The D gene is left open where the match is weak. Clone size appears in some rows only: once, few, many, or a class for an expanded clone.

TRBJ2-1,TRBD2,TRBV7-8,.,TGTGCCAGCAGCGTAGCGGGTTCGGGTGGTGAGCAGTTCTTC,CASSVAGSGGEQFF
TRBJ2-7,.,TRBV10-3,.,TGTGCCATCAGTGTGGGGCAGGGGAAACCCCACGAGCAGTACTTC,CAISVGQGKPHEQYF
TRBJ1-5,.,TRBV6-1,.,TGTGCCAGCAGGTTGGACAGTGTGCCCCAGCATTTT,CASRLDSVPQHF
TRBJ2-1,.,TRBV5-1,.,TGCGCCAGCAGCAAGGACAGTTACAATGAGCAGTTCTTC,CASSKDSYNEQFF
TRBJ1-2,TRBD1,TRBV7-9,.,TGTGCCAGCAGCCTAGAGGACAGGGGGAGCTATGGCTACACCTTC,CASSLEDRGSYGYTF
TRBJ2-3,.,TRBV10-1,.,TGCGCCAGCTCCCCACGGGGGACTCCCCAGGATACGCAGTATTTT,CASSPRGTPQDTQYF
TRBJ2-1,TRBD2,TRBV7-9,once,TGTGCCAGCAGCCTTAGCGGGAGGGCCCCAAATGAGCAGTTCTTC,CASSLSGRAPNEQFF
TRBJ1-1,.,TRBV29-1,.,TGCAGCGTTGAAGAATTCCGGGGCACTGAAGCTTTCTTT,CSVEEFRGTEAFF
TRBJ1-2,.,TRBV27,.,TGTGCCAGCGGCCCGGCCGGGGGTTATGGCTACACCTTC,CASGPAGGYGYTF
TRBJ2-3,.,TRBV6-4,.,TGTGCCAGCAGTGACACCGGGTCCACAGATACGCAGTATTTT,CASSDTGSTDTQYF
TRBJ1-1,.,TRBV19,.,TGTGCCAGTGCACAGGGTTTGGGCACTGAAGCTTTCTTT,CASAQGLGTEAFF
TRBJ2-3,TRBD1,TRBV11-2,.,TGTGCCAGCAGCTCCCTAACAGGGGGCGCAGATACGCAGTATTTT,CASSSLTGGADTQYF
TRBJ2-5,.,TRBV5-1,.,TGCGCCAGCACCTTGGTAGCGGAGCCCCAAGAGACCCAGTACTTC,CASTLVAEPQETQYF
TRBJ2-6,.,TRBV2,.,TGTGCCAGCCAAGGGGGTGGCAATGGGGCCAACGTCCTGACTTTC,CASQGGGNGANVLTF
TRBJ2-1,.,TRBV29-1,.,TGCAGCGTTGAAGGTGGAGGGAATGAGCAGTTCTTC,CSVEGGGNEQFF
TRBJ1-1,TRBD1,TRBV5-1,.,TGCGCCAGCAGCTTGGACCTACAGGGGGCGACTGAAGCTTTCTTT,CASSLDLQGATEAFF
TRBJ1-1,.,TRBV5-6,.,TGTGCCAGCAGCGGTCAAAGGGGCACTGAAGCTTTCTTT,CASSGQRGTEAFF
TRBJ2-3,TRBD2,TRBV30,.,TGTGCCTGGAGTGCTGGTAGAGCGGGAGGAACAGATACGCAGTATTTT,CAWSAGRAGGTDTQYF
TRBJ2-4,.,TRBV7-9,.,TGTGCCAGCAGCGCGACGGGAGACATTCAGTACTTC,CASSATGDIQYF
TRBJ1-6,.,TRBV5-1,.,TGCGCCAGCAGCCGGGAGGGGAGGTCACCCCTCCACTTT,CASSREGRSPLHF
TRBJ1-1,.,TRBV4-2,.,TGTGCCAGCAGCCCTCAATCAGGCACTGAAGCTTTCTTT,CASSPQSGTEAFF
TRBJ2-3,.,TRBV7-9,.,TGTGCCAGCAGCTCTCCGGGACTCCGCACAGATACGCAGTATTTT,CASSSPGLRTDTQYF
TRBJ2-3,.,TRBV5-6,.,TGTGCCAGCAGCTTCCAGAGCACAGATACGCAGTATTTT,CASSFQSTDTQYF
TRBJ1-5,.,TRBV19,.,TGTGCCAGTAGTTCGCCAGGGTTGAGCAATCAGCCCCAGCATTTT,CASSSPGLSNQPQHF
TRBJ2-3,.,TRBV19,.,TGTGCCAGTAGTCCGGGAGCAGATACGCAGTATTTT,CASSPGADTQYF
TRBJ2-1,TRBD2,TRBV9,.,TGTGCCAGCAGCGTAGAGCCTAGCGGGAGGTTGAATGAGCAGTTCTTC,CASSVEPSGRLNEQFF
TRBJ2-7,.,TRBV11-3,.,TGTGCCAGCAGCCCCCCTGGGACACCATACGAGCAGTACTTC,CASSPPGTPYEQYF
TRBJ1-5,.,TRBV5-6,.,TGTGCCAGCAGCCCGGGTTTGGTAAGTCAGCCCCAGCATTTT,CASSPGLVSQPQHF
TRBJ2-2,.,TRBV6-1,few,TGTGCCAGCCTTTTAATTTCGAACACCGGGGAGCTGTTTTTT,CASLLISNTGELFF
TRBJ2-7,.,TRBV28,.,TGTGCCAGCAGTATTATGAGACGGGGATCTCAGCAGTACTTC,CASSIMRRGSQQYF
TRBJ2-7,.,TRBV5-1,.,TGCGCCAGCAGCCCTGGAGGGGCAATAGGAAGGTACCACGAGCAGTACTTC,CASSPGGAIGRYHEQYF
TRBJ1-2,TRBD1,TRBV6-1,.,TGTGCCAGCAGTGAGTGGGACAGGGGGAAACATGGCTACACCTTC,CASSEWDRGKHGYTF
TRBJ2-5,TRBD2,TRBV30,.,TGTGCCTGGAGTGTACTAGCGGGAGAGACCCAGTACTTC,CAWSVLAGETQYF
TRBJ2-7,TRBD1,TRBV5-1,.,TGCGCCAGCAGCCTTACCTCCGATTCCCCGGGACAGGGAAGCTACGAGCAGTACTTC,CASSLTSDSPGQGSYEQYF
TRBJ1-1,TRBD1,TRBV7-9,.,TGTGCCAGCAGCCCAATTGTTGCAGGGGGCGAGGGAGCTTTCTTT,CASSPIVAGGEGAFF
TRBJ2-1,TRBD2,TRBV6-1,.,TGTGCCAGCAGTGGAGCGGGAGAGGCCTACAATGAGCAGTTCTTC,CASSGAGEAYNEQFF
TRBJ2-1,TRBD2,TRBV4-1,few,TGCGCCAGCAGCCGGACTAGCGGGAGTGACTACAATGAGCAGTTCTTC,CASSRTSGSDYNEQFF
TRBJ1-2,TRBD1,TRBV5-1,few,TGCGCCAGCAGCTGGACCCCGCCAGGGGGCTATGGCTACACCTTC,CASSWTPPGGYGYTF
TRBJ2-3,TRBD1,TRBV10-3,.,TGTGCCATCAGATCGGACAGGGGGCCCGATACGCAGTATTTT,CAIRSDRGPDTQYF
TRBJ2-1,.,TRBV6-4,.,TGTGCCAGCAGTGAGAGGGGGGGAGAAACAATGAGACAGTTCTTC,CASSERGGETMRQFF
TRBJ2-7,.,TRBV5-5,few,TGTGCCAGCAGTGTCACGGGAGCAGCCTACGAGCAGTACTTC,CASSVTGAAYEQYF
TRBJ2-7,TRBD1,TRBV19,.,TGTGCCAGTAGTAGCTACCGGACAGGCGCCGAATACGAGCAGTACTTC,CASSSYRTGAEYEQYF
TRBJ1-1,.,TRBV7-9,.,TGTGCCAGCAGCTTTTCTCTAGGGGGGGACACTGAAGCTTTCTTT,CASSFSLGGDTEAFF
TRBJ2-7,.,TRBV21-1,.,TGTGCCACCCAAAGGAGCGGGAGGTCCGAGCAGTACTTC,CATQRSGRSEQYF
TRBJ2-5,.,TRBV5-6,.,TGTGCCAGCAGCTTTTCACAGGGTAACAGAGAGACCCAGTACTTC,CASSFSQGNRETQYF
TRBJ1-1,.,TRBV19,few,TGTGCCAGTACCATACATGCTAACACTGAAGCTTTCTTT,CASTIHANTEAFF
TRBJ2-4,TRBD2,TRBV5-1,few,TGCGCCAGCAGGTTTCCCCTAGCGGGAGGGTTAGCCAAAAACATTCAGTACTTC,CASRFPLAGGLAKNIQYF
TRBJ2-5,.,TRBV10-2,.,TGCGCCAGCAGTCCCCTGCGGGGCCAGTACCAAGAGACCCAGTACTTC,CASSPLRGQYQETQYF